The next 5 T cell receptor beta chains were all read from a single sample in a study of CD8 T cells in ankylosing spondylitis. Study conclusions and caveats: A TCR beta motif of several highly homologous variants seemed to mark ankylosing spondylitis blood.

What these receptors recognize is not known. TCRdb re-called the 5' RACE reads through MiXCR, storing one row per CDR3 protein. The repertoire has 500,000 to 650,000 distinct CDR3 sequences, about 5.2% of them found once; the top ten carry around 3.6%. Sequencing was carried out using blood, either unsorted or a sorted T cell fraction (not recorded which). The receptors were gathered from a male donor with ankylosing spondylitis.

The rearrangement joins TRBV28 to TRBJ1-5; D gene unclear. The CDR3 has 15 amino acids. The germline V gene has CDR1 MDHEN and CDR2 SYDVKM. The V gene lost 7 bases and the J gene lost 3 bases, with 16 bases spanning the gap. CDR3: CASTPGDKTNQPQHF. Written as DNA, the CDR3 is TGTGCCAGCACACCGGGCGACAAGACCAATCAGCCCCAGCATTTT.

This clonotype was observed at least ten times. The V call is TRBV5-1, the J call TRBJ1-2; 10 nucleotides match TRBD1. Germline assignment: CDR1 SGHRS and CDR2 YFSETQ. CDR3 length: 16 residues. Trimming removed 4 bases from V and 5 bases from J; junction bases left unmatched: 11. The CDR3 bases are TGCGCCAGCAGCCCTATAACCGGGACAGGGGTTTATGGCTACACCTTC. Its translation is CASSPITGTGVYGYTF. Drawing the rest from reference TRBV5-1 and TRBJ1-2, the complete variable domain is KAGVTQTPRYLIKTRGQQVTLSCSPISGHRSVSWYQQTPGQGLQFLFEYFSETQRNKGNFPGRFSGRQFSNSRSEMNVSTLELGDSALYLCASSPITGTGVYGYTFGSGTRLTVV.

This clonotype was seen ten or more times. The gene calls are TRBV10-3 and TRBJ2-3; 7 nucleotides agree with TRBD1. V was pared by 7 bases and J by 2 bases, with 9 bases of the junction left unmatched. Germline loops: CDR1 ENHRY, CDR2 SYGVKD. The CDR3 sequence is 15 residues long. The chain's CDR3 is CAIMGSGGVTDTQYF. As DNA, the CDR3 is TGTGCCATCATGGGGTCAGGGGGAGTCACAGATACGCAGTATTTT.

V gene TRBV5-1 combines with J gene TRBJ2-3; D may be TRBD1 (6 bases). The length of the CDR3 is 15 residues. With 7 bases removed from V and 2 bases from J, the gap between germline ends came to 17 bases. In germline, CDR1 is SGHRS, CDR2 YFSETQ. In DNA form, the CDR3 reads TGCGCCAGCTCAACCGTGGACAGAAACACAGATACGCAGTATTTT. This gives the protein CASSTVDRNTDTQYF.

This clonotype was found many times. V gene TRBV27 combines with J gene TRBJ1-4; D is ambiguous. Germline V gene sequence: CDR1 MNHEY, CDR2 SMNVEV (reference sequence). Deletions cut 2 bases from V and 5 bases from J, with 9 bases between. The length of the CDR3 is 14 residues. The CDR3 sequence is CASSLARPNEKLFF. CDR3 nucleotide sequence: TGTGCCAGCAGTTTAGCACGTCCCAATGAAAAACTGTTTTTT.